This is a list of T cell receptor beta chains from one sample in a study of blood T cell repertoires in COVID-19. Profiled with immunoSEQ multiplex PCR; TCRdb holds only in-frame clones, not every one. The sample records roughly 670,000 clones, 85% to 90% being singletons. The specimen sequenced was peripheral blood. Receptor source: a woman aged 18-29 years with acute or convalescent COVID-19. CDR3s include the opening cysteine and the closing phenylalanine or tryptophan. A D gene is named only where the DNA matches it firmly. Size is omitted from some rows. Given values are once, few, many or a class for expanded clones.

D: -
J: TRBJ2-7
V: TRBV14
size: -
DNA: TGTGCCAGCAGCCAAGTGGGTGGAGCGAGCTACGAGCAGTACTTC
CDR3: CASSQVGGASYEQYF

D: TRBD1
J: TRBJ1-5
V: TRBV24-1
size: -
DNA: TGTGCCACCAGGGACAGGGGAAATCAGCCCCAGCATTTT
CDR3: CATRDRGNQPQHF

D: -
J: TRBJ1-5
V: TRBV6-5
size: -
DNA: TGTGCCAGCAGCCCACAGGGTTCCAATCAGCCCCAGCATTTT
CDR3: CASSPQGSNQPQHF

D: -
J: TRBJ2-4
V: TRBV29-1
size: -
DNA: TGCAGCGTTGGACTTACCGGCGCCAAAAACATTCAGTACTTC
CDR3: CSVGLTGAKNIQYF

D: -
J: TRBJ1-2
V: TRBV4-3
size: few
DNA: TGCGCCAGCAGCTACCAGAACTATGGCTACACCTTC
CDR3: CASSYQNYGYTF

D: -
J: TRBJ1-4
V: TRBV3-1/TRBV3-2
size: -
DNA: TGTGCCAGCAGCAACTACAGGGAGGGGGAAAAACTGTTTTTT
CDR3: CASSNYREGEKLFF

D: -
J: TRBJ1-4
V: TRBV9
size: -
DNA: TGTGCCAGCAGCGGACCCTGGGGGGCTAATGAAAAACTGTTTTTT
CDR3: CASSGPWGANEKLFF

D: -
J: TRBJ1-2
V: TRBV2
size: -
DNA: TGTGCCAGCCACAACGCCCCCGGAGGGCCTTCTGGAGGCTACACCTTC
CDR3: CASHNAPGGPSGGYTF

D: -
J: TRBJ1-6
V: TRBV5-1
size: -
DNA: TGCGCCAGCAGCGCCGCAGGCTCCTATAATTCACCCCTCCACTTT
CDR3: CASSAAGSYNSPLHF

D: TRBD1
J: TRBJ2-2
V: TRBV5-1
size: -
DNA: TGCGCCAGCAGCTTGGTGGGACAGAGACTCACCGGGGAGCTGTTTTTT
CDR3: CASSLVGQRLTGELFF

D: TRBD1
J: TRBJ2-1
V: TRBV25-1
size: -
DNA: TGTGCCAGCAACAGGGGCAATGAGCAGTTCTTC
CDR3: CASNRGNEQFF

D: TRBD2
J: TRBJ2-7
V: TRBV5-5
size: -
DNA: TGTGCCAGCAGCTTGGAACTAGCGAGCTACGAGCAGTACTTC
CDR3: CASSLELASYEQYF

D: TRBD1
J: TRBJ1-1
V: TRBV19
size: -
DNA: TGTGCCAGTAGTAGACAGGGTGGGGACGGTGAAGCTTTCTTT
CDR3: CASSRQGGDGEAFF

D: TRBD1
J: TRBJ1-1
V: TRBV9
size: -
DNA: TGTGCCAGCAGCCCACGGACAGGGGAGAGGACTGAAGCTTTCTTT
CDR3: CASSPRTGERTEAFF

D: -
J: TRBJ2-1
V: TRBV7-9
size: -
DNA: TGTGCCAGCAGCCCCGAGGTGCGGGCACAGTTCTTC
CDR3: CASSPEVRAQFF

D: -
J: TRBJ2-7
V: TRBV7-8
size: once
DNA: TGTGCCAGCAGCCCATCTGTCAGATACGAGCAGTACTTC
CDR3: CASSPSVRYEQYF

D: TRBD1
J: TRBJ2-2
V: TRBV3-1/TRBV3-2
size: -
DNA: TGTGCCAGCAGCCAAGTCCTTACACAGGGGATTGAAGGAGACGGGGAGCTGTTTTTT
CDR3: CASSQVLTQGIEGDGELFF

D: -
J: TRBJ2-5
V: TRBV5-4
size: -
DNA: TGTGCCAGCAGCCCAGGACAGAAAGAGACCCAGTACTTC
CDR3: CASSPGQKETQYF

D: TRBD1
J: TRBJ1-1
V: TRBV6-5
size: -
DNA: TGTGCCAGCAGCCAGGGGGCGCGGTACACTGAAGCTTTCTTT
CDR3: CASSQGARYTEAFF

D: TRBD1
J: TRBJ1-1
V: TRBV6-5
size: -
DNA: TGTGCCAGCAGTTACTCGGGCAGGGGGTTAGCTTTCTTT
CDR3: CASSYSGRGLAFF

D: -
J: TRBJ1-1
V: TRBV3-1/TRBV3-2
size: -
DNA: TGTGCCAGCAGCCAAGATCAGAGGACAACTGAAGCTTTCTTT
CDR3: CASSQDQRTTEAFF

D: TRBD1
J: TRBJ1-5
V: TRBV11-2
size: -
DNA: TGTGCCAGCAGCGCGACCGGGACAGCCAGTCAGCCCCAGCATTTT
CDR3: CASSATGTASQPQHF

D: TRBD1
J: TRBJ1-1
V: TRBV27
size: -
DNA: TGTGCCAGCAGCCGCGGACAGGGGGGTACTGAAGCTTTCTTT
CDR3: CASSRGQGGTEAFF

D: TRBD1
J: TRBJ2-1
V: TRBV4-2
size: -
DNA: TGTGCCAGCAGCCAAGATGCGGCAGGGGGCAGCGACAATGAGCAGTTCTTC
CDR3: CASSQDAAGGSDNEQFF

D: -
J: TRBJ2-2
V: TRBV13
size: -
DNA: TGTGCCAGCAGACGTTATGGCCTAAGACAAAAAGGGAACACCGGGGAGCTGTTTTTT
CDR3: CASRRYGLRQKGNTGELFF

D: -
J: TRBJ1-1
V: TRBV6-2/TRBV6-3
size: -
DNA: TGTGCCAGCAGTTACCTTGGGTCCTCGGAGGCTTTCTTT
CDR3: CASSYLGSSEAFF

D: -
J: TRBJ2-7
V: TRBV12-5
size: -
DNA: TGTGCTAGTGGTTTGGTAGCGGTTAGTGCTACCTACGAGCAGTACTTC
CDR3: CASGLVAVSATYEQYF

D: TRBD1
J: TRBJ1-1
V: TRBV11-2
size: -
DNA: TGTGCCAGCAGCCCGGGACAGGTGAACACTGAAGCTTTCTTT
CDR3: CASSPGQVNTEAFF

D: -
J: TRBJ2-7
V: TRBV5-8
size: -
DNA: TGTGCCAGCACCTTCGCATTTCAGGGTATTGCCTACGAGCAGTACTTC
CDR3: CASTFAFQGIAYEQYF

D: -
J: TRBJ1-3
V: TRBV5-1
size: -
DNA: TGCGCCAGCAGCCTGGGGTTAACAGAATCTGGAAACACCATATATTTT
CDR3: CASSLGLTESGNTIYF

D: TRBD1
J: TRBJ1-6
V: TRBV4-1
size: once
DNA: TGCGCCAGCAGCCGGACAGGGGATAATTCACCCCTCCACTTT
CDR3: CASSRTGDNSPLHF

D: TRBD1
J: TRBJ1-6
V: TRBV27
size: -
DNA: TGTGCCAGCAGGCCGGGACAGGAAAGTTCACCCCTCCACTTT
CDR3: CASRPGQESSPLHF

D: TRBD1
J: TRBJ1-1
V: TRBV5-6
size: -
DNA: TGTGCCAGCAGCTTGGCCGGGACAGGAGAAGAAGCTTTCTTT
CDR3: CASSLAGTGEEAFF

D: TRBD2
J: TRBJ2-3
V: TRBV6-4
size: few
DNA: TGTGCCAGCAGTGAGCGGGGGACCACAGATACGCAGTATTTT
CDR3: CASSERGTTDTQYF

D: -
J: TRBJ2-3
V: TRBV7-9
size: -
DNA: TGTGCCAGCAGCCACCGGGTAGCTGTGAATACGCAGTATTTT
CDR3: CASSHRVAVNTQYF

D: TRBD1
J: TRBJ1-2
V: TRBV4-1
size: -
DNA: TGCGCCAGCAGCCAAGAGGGACAGAGTTGGAATGGCTACACCTTC
CDR3: CASSQEGQSWNGYTF

D: -
J: TRBJ1-1
V: TRBV29-1
size: -
DNA: TGCAGCGTTGAAGGAGGGATGAACACTGAAGCTTTCTTT
CDR3: CSVEGGMNTEAFF

D: TRBD1
J: TRBJ1-2
V: TRBV15
size: -
DNA: TGTGCCACCACAATCTACCGGGACAGGGATGGCTACACCTTC
CDR3: CATTIYRDRDGYTF

D: -
J: TRBJ1-2
V: TRBV19
size: -
DNA: TGTGCCAGTAGTATTGGCTCGGGAGTTAACTATGGCTACACCTTC
CDR3: CASSIGSGVNYGYTF

D: -
J: TRBJ2-7
V: TRBV30
size: -
DNA: TGTGCCTGGAGTGTCGGCAGGGGCTACGAGCAGTACTTC
CDR3: CAWSVGRGYEQYF

D: TRBD1
J: TRBJ1-2
V: TRBV19
size: once
DNA: TGTGCCAGCGAACAGGGGAGGGGCTACACCTTC
CDR3: CASEQGRGYTF

D: -
J: TRBJ1-1
V: TRBV7-9
size: -
DNA: TGTGCCAGCAGCTTACGCCGCCGGGGTACCAAAAAATGGGACACTGAAGCTTTCTTT
CDR3: CASSLRRRGTKKWDTEAFF

D: -
J: TRBJ2-3
V: TRBV9
size: few
DNA: TGTGCCAGCAGCGCGTACTTGCTAACTAGCACAGATACGCAGTATTTT
CDR3: CASSAYLLTSTDTQYF

D: -
J: TRBJ1-1
V: TRBV6-1
size: -
DNA: TGTGCCAGCAGTGAGACACTGCTGAACACTGAAGCTTTCTTT
CDR3: CASSETLLNTEAFF

D: TRBD1
J: TRBJ1-5
V: TRBV9
size: -
DNA: TGTGCCAGCAGCGAGACAGGGTATAGCAATCAGCCCCAGCATTTT
CDR3: CASSETGYSNQPQHF

D: TRBD1
J: TRBJ2-7
V: TRBV4-1
size: -
DNA: TGCGCCAGCAGCCAAGAACAGGGGATCTACGAGCAGTACTTC
CDR3: CASSQEQGIYEQYF

D: TRBD1
J: TRBJ1-2
V: TRBV9
size: few
DNA: TGTGCCAGCAGCCGGGACAGGGGGCGGGGCTATGGCTACACCTTC
CDR3: CASSRDRGRGYGYTF

D: TRBD1
J: TRBJ2-3
V: TRBV6-1
size: -
DNA: TGTGCCAGCAGAGAATACAGGGGGCCGGGGGGCAGAGATACGCAGTATTTT
CDR3: CASREYRGPGGRDTQYF

D: -
J: TRBJ1-1
V: TRBV9
size: -
DNA: TGTGCCAGCAGCGTAGTAAGAGGTAACACTGAAGCTTTCTTT
CDR3: CASSVVRGNTEAFF

D: -
J: TRBJ1-1
V: TRBV29-1
size: -
DNA: TGCAGCGCGGGGGCGCGGGGGCTTACTGAAGCTTTCTTT
CDR3: CSAGARGLTEAFF

D: -
J: TRBJ1-2
V: TRBV7-2
size: -
DNA: TGTGCCAGCAGCGAGAACTATGGCTACACCTTC
CDR3: CASSENYGYTF

D: TRBD2
J: TRBJ2-1
V: TRBV7-6
size: once
DNA: TGTGCCAGCAGCTTAGGGGGGGGGTCCTACAATGAGCAGTTCTTC
CDR3: CASSLGGGSYNEQFF

D: TRBD1
J: TRBJ1-4
V: TRBV10-3
size: -
DNA: TGTGCCATCAGTGGGGACAGGGACCCTGAAAAACTGTTTTTT
CDR3: CAISGDRDPEKLFF

D: -
J: TRBJ2-3
V: TRBV2
size: -
DNA: TGTGCCAGCATTCCAGGCTACCGCACAGATACGCAGTATTTT
CDR3: CASIPGYRTDTQYF

D: TRBD1
J: TRBJ2-7
V: TRBV10-1
size: -
DNA: TGCGCCAGCAGTGATGGGACAGGGGAGGCGTCCTACGAGCAGTACTTC
CDR3: CASSDGTGEASYEQYF

D: TRBD2
J: TRBJ2-1
V: TRBV5-6
size: -
DNA: TGTGCCAGCAGTCTCCAGGGACTAGCGGGTCAAAAGCAGTTCTTC
CDR3: CASSLQGLAGQKQFF

D: -
J: TRBJ1-1
V: TRBV3-1/TRBV3-2
size: -
DNA: TGTGCCAGCAGCCAAGGAGGGCGCCTGAACACTGAAGCTTTCTTT
CDR3: CASSQGGRLNTEAFF